Reported below is one T cell receptor (beta chain). This entry is derived from a study of technical replicates of blood from a few donors. The CDR3 consists of 14 residues. Germline-derived CDR1 and CDR2 are SGHTA and FQGNSA. Trimming removed 5 bases from V and 4 bases from J; junction bases left unmatched: 6. Sequencing was performed with immunoSEQ multiplex PCR; in TCRdb, only in-frame clones are kept and a portion is missing. The sample lists around 58,000 clones; 70% to 90% were seen once. J is TRBJ2-3 and V is TRBV7-2; 7 bases match TRBD1. This receptor was obtained from a human donor in good health. Some clones in this sample may be carry-over from other donors' samples. The sequencing input was PBMCs. The CDR3: CASSPRGRADTQYF. Written as DNA, the CDR3 is TGTGCCAGCAGCCCAAGGGGGCGTGCAGATACGCAGTATTTT.